This T cell receptor beta chain comes out of a study of blood T cell repertoires in COVID-19 (dated by TCRdb to 2018 to 2021). Some background on the complete study: Samples covering the acute and convalescent phases of COVID-19 were provided by collaborators in the United States, Italy and Spain. The repertoires were made available in a free public database intended to serve as a resource for research on the immune response to SARS-CoV-2. Samples came from the ongoing ImmuneRACE study (first 160 participants) plus 1,254 subjects from 6 global collaborators. The sample metadata nearly always contained a de-identified subject ID, COVID-19 status, age in years and sex. The material from the prospective study consisted of cDNA or gDNA derived from T cells, B-cell-depleted T cells, or PBMCs. Subjects who had been exposed to COVID-19, were actively infected with it, or had recovered from it provided the deeply sampled blood TCRbeta repertoires that made up the dataset. Where HLA class I and class II types were available, the types were taken from metadata supplied by the sample provider, not from assay-based typing. On the study overall, not on this receptor specifically: Clinical and demographic metadata were provided uncurated, with the amount varying by source and participant.

Samples from volunteer blood donors who had recovered from COVID-19 were contributed by a second Seattle source. Whole blood was collected in K2EDTA tubes by collaborating institutions according to the institutions' own protocols. For TCRbeta analysis, collaborators shipped samples as frozen whole blood, isolated PBMCs, or DNA extracted from either of those sample types. With regard to this clone: Its recognized antigen is unknown. No qualities accompany the bases; no much larger clone lies one base away.

The immunoSEQ Assay, a bias-controlled multiplex PCR, was used to amplify TCRbeta CDR3 regions from genomic DNA. The paper's data handling went like this. The number of nucleated cells in each sample was estimated from the amplification of reference gene primers within the assay. To quantify the absolute abundance of each unique TCRbeta CDR3 rearrangement, sequence reads were collapsed and filtered. Productive Simpson clonality was computed per sample as the square root of Simpson's diversity index over productive rearrangements. TCRdb stores this immuneACCESS table with in-frame sequences only. Part of the clones is absent; in the studies checked, under half of the shortfall reflects unresolved V genes, and no reason is known for the rest. V and J calls plus clone size are reproduced from that table; the DNA served to infer D and trimming. In this sample the table shows around 260,000 clones, under 90% of which occur a single time. The ten largest clonotypes hold roughly 10% of the sample.

Taken from cysteine to phenylalanine, the CDR3 has 15 residues. Just CDR3 DNA is preserved here, 45 bases in frame from base 1. For CDR1 and CDR2, the germline V gene lists MDHEN and SYDVKM. V ends up 3 bases short and J 6 bases short, with an unmatched junction base count of 8. The chain couples TRBV28 to TRBJ1-5, with 7 junctional bases fitting TRBD1. The material sequenced was peripheral blood. The sequence came from a woman in her forties or fifties who had recovered from COVID-19. This receptor has the CDR3 CASSFEGAGVQPQHF. DNA sequence: TGTGCCAGCAGTTTCGAGGGGGCTGGCGTTCAGCCCCAGCATTTT.